Following are 7 T cell receptor beta chains from one sample sequenced in a study of blood T cell repertoires in COVID-19. Profiling relied on immunoSEQ multiplex PCR, and the TCRdb table lists in-frame clones only, not all of them. This table holds under 85,000 clones, more than 80% found once. The material sequenced was peripheral blood. These receptors were collected from a man older than 75 with acute or convalescent COVID-19.

This clone has more than one count but fewer than ten. This chain joins TRBV19 and TRBJ2-3, with D tentatively TRBD2 (5 bases). Germline assignment: CDR1 LNHDA and CDR2 SQIVND (reference sequence). This CDR3 comprises 13 residues. V was cut by 3 bases and J by 2 bases, with 6 bases left in between. In nucleotides, the CDR3 is TGTGCCAGTAGTATTGACTACACAGATACGCAGTATTTT. It codes for CASSIDYTDTQYF.

The chain carries TRBV7-9 and TRBJ1-4, with 10 bases that match TRBD1. The CDR3 extends over 15 amino acids. Germline assignment: CDR1 SEHNR and CDR2 FQNEAQ (reference sequence). Trimming cost V 5 bases and J 7 bases; bases outside gene matches: 7. CDR3 sequence: CASSIGQGVGEKLFF. The CDR3 DNA is TGTGCCAGCAGCATAGGACAGGGGGTCGGTGAAAAACTGTTTTTT.

This rearrangement joins TRBV19 to TRBJ2-3, with D uncertain. V lost 6 bases and J lost 0, with 13 bases in between. Looked up from germline, CDR1 is LNHDA and CDR2 is SQIVND (reference sequence). CDR3 length equals 15 residues. CDR3 loop: CASRPLDTSTDTQYF. CDR3 sequence (DNA): TGTGCCAGTAGACCGCTCGACACTAGCACAGATACGCAGTATTTT.

This rearrangement joins TRBV19 to TRBJ1-5, with 9 nucleotides matching TRBD1. Trimming cost V 3 bases and J 6 bases; bases outside gene matches: 6. This CDR3 contains 15 residues. Germline V lookup: CDR1 LNHDA, CDR2 SQIVND (reference sequence). CDR3 residues: CASSIRTGESQPQHF. The CDR3 bases are TGTGCCAGTAGTATTCGGACAGGGGAGAGTCAGCCCCAGCATTTT.

The chain couples TRBV7-4 to TRBJ2-7; maybe TRBD1 (6 bases). CDR1 and CDR2 from the germline V gene are SGHVT and SQSDAQ. This CDR3 has 17 amino acids. Trimming shortened V by 4 bases and J by 0 bases, and 19 bases separated the two germline ends. CDR3 in amino acids: CASSSGQRLNLSYEQYF. CDR3 sequence (DNA): TGTGCCAGCAGCTCCGGACAGAGGCTAAACCTCTCCTACGAGCAGTACTTC.

This chain uses TRBV7-2 with TRBJ2-1; possibly TRBD2 for D (5 bases). Germline loops: CDR1 SGHTA, CDR2 FQGNSA. There are 14 residues in the CDR3. V lost 5 bases and J lost 2, with 10 bases in between. The CDR3 loop is CASSTSGTYNEQFF. The CDR3 DNA is TGTGCCAGCAGCACCTCCGGGACCTACAATGAGCAGTTCTTC.

The chain recombines TRBV4-3 with TRBJ1-6; 9 nucleotides align to TRBD1. The germline V gene has CDR1 LGHNA and CDR2 YSLEER. This CDR3 comprises 17 residues. J lost 8 bases, V lost 0 bases, and 8 bases had no gene match. The DNA of the CDR3 is TGCGCCAGCAGCCAAGAACAGGGGGCCATGGCGTATTCACCCCTCCACTTT. Translation gives CASSQEQGAMAYSPLHF.